This TCR beta chain was retrieved from a study of pediatric ulcerative colitis. Sequencing used immunoSEQ multiplex PCR; TCRdb keeps in-frame clones, though not all of them. This sample has fewer than 45,000 clones, with roughly 85% found just once. In the case of this clone: The antigen remains undetermined.

CDR3 length: 17 residues. Trimming at V came to 1 base and at J to 5 bases, leaving 11 bases not matched to a gene. Germline lookup yields CDR1 SGHAT and CDR2 FQNNGV. The study's findings and limits: In rectum, acute severe colitis had expanded clones and less diversity. No controls had the two rectal clonotypes shared by ulcerative colitis patients. A couple of patients had blood samples with substantially reduced template counts. Blood-rectal clonal overlap within each person was significantly higher in ulcerative colitis patients than controls.

Specimen: blood. The sequence derives from a girl aged 5-17 years with moderate ulcerative colitis. J is TRBJ2-7 and V is TRBV11-2; 10 bases are shared with TRBD1. In DNA, the CDR3 is TGTGCCAGCAGCTTAGGAGTATGGGACAGGGGAGCCCACGAGCAGTACTTC. This sequence encodes CASSLGVWDRGAHEQYF.